One TCR beta chain is described in this entry. These data originate in a study of T cells in Graves' hyperthyroidism and ophthalmopathy. What was amplified from RNA transcripts were TCR beta CDR3 regions. Using the HTBI primer set, a first-round RT-PCR was run on the TCR CDR3. TCRdb re-called the multiplex PCR reads with MiXCR, one entry per CDR3 protein. The repertoire consists of 160,000 or so distinct CDR3 sequences, with 9.4% occurring once and the leading ten covering approximately 20%. There are 14 residues in the CDR3. Trimming shortened V by 0 bases and J by 6 bases, and 12 bases separated the two germline ends. From germline, CDR1 is SGHRS and CDR2 YFSETQ. Uncontrolled infection, other autoimmune disease, pregnancy or lactation disqualified patients from enrolment. Diagnoses used clinical symptoms, serum thyroxine and TRAb, thyroid ultrasound and orbital computed tomography.

Material: blood. The receptor's source is a woman aged 18 to 35 with Graves' hyperthyroidism that later progressed to Graves' ophthalmopathy. The rearrangement joins TRBV5-1 to TRBJ1-1; D gene uncertain. In nucleotides, the CDR3 is TGCGCCAGCAGCTTGGCCCGGGGATCGGCTGAAGCTTTCTTT. As protein: CASSLARGSAEAFF.